The 8 T cell receptor beta chains in this list originate from one sample, sequenced in a study of cytomegalovirus exposure and HLA in healthy donors. The PCR ran on 60 Vbeta and 13 Jbeta primers. TCRdb keeps only in-frame clones here, not all; method: immunoSEQ multiplex PCR. The sample contains around 150,000 clones, about 82% of which appear only once. Input material: PBMCs. The receptors were sampled from a man aged 30-40 years in good health and CMV-seronegative.

V gene TRBV6-5 combines with J gene TRBJ2-7; maybe TRBD2 (5 bases). Germline loops: CDR1 MNHEY, CDR2 SVGAGI. Trimming removed 2 bases at V and 5 bases at J, with 16 bases between. The CDR3 contains 15 residues. The CDR3 nucleotides read TGTGCCAGCAGTTACGAAGTACGGGGTTTCGACGAGCAGTACTTC. The encoded protein is CASSYEVRGFDEQYF.

This clone was picked up one time. The V and J genes are TRBV28 and TRBJ1-2; 9 positions agree with TRBD1. Losses at the gene ends were 5 bases for V and 0 bases for J; bases not matched to a gene: 4. This CDR3 contains 15 residues. Germline CDR1 MDHEN, CDR2 SYDVKM. CDR3 region: CASSQTGGPNYGYTF. The CDR3 region has the DNA TGTGCCAGCAGTCAGACAGGGGGGCCTAACTATGGCTACACCTTC.

This chain links TRBV5-1 with TRBJ1-1; TRBD1 is a possible D gene (6 bases). This CDR3 comprises 16 residues. From germline, CDR1 is SGHRS and CDR2 YFSETQ. Trimming left V 0 bases short and J 0 bases short, with 12 bases between. This CDR3 is CASSLVSDRLNTEAFF. CDR3 nucleotide sequence: TGCGCCAGCAGCTTGGTCTCAGACAGGCTGAACACTGAAGCTTTCTTT.

The chain combines TRBV6-5 with TRBJ2-4, with 9 bases fitting TRBD1. CDR1 MNHEY and CDR2 SVGAGI come from the germline V gene. This CDR3 is built from 15 residues. Trimming at V came to 0 bases and at J to 7 bases, leaving 4 bases not matched to a gene. This CDR3 is CASSYSDRGSNIQYF. The CDR3 DNA sequence: TGTGCCAGCAGTTACTCGGACAGGGGAAGTAACATTCAGTACTTC.

J is TRBJ1-2 and V is TRBV2, with TRBD1 matching over 9 bases. Germline V CDR1 and CDR2: SNHLY, FYNNEI. With 5 bases clipped from V and 6 bases from J, the junction kept 22 bases outside the gene matches. This CDR3 is built from 19 residues. The chain's CDR3 is CASSPLGVRDRAGLDGYTF. CDR3 nucleotides: TGTGCCAGCAGTCCCTTAGGGGTACGGGACAGGGCAGGTTTGGATGGCTACACCTTC.

This clone was counted between two and nine times. The chain uses TRBV6-6 and TRBJ2-7; 7 positions match TRBD1. V lost 6 bases, J lost 7 bases, and 6 bases stayed unmatched. There are 12 residues in the CDR3. Germline V lookup: CDR1 MNHNY, CDR2 SVGAGI (reference sequence). CDR3 in DNA: TGTGCCAGCAGCAACAGGGGAGAGGAGCAGTACTTC. Translating gives CASSNRGEEQYF.

The chain uses TRBV7-9 and TRBJ2-1, with 11 bases lining up with TRBD2. Trimming took 2 bases from V and 7 from J; bases not matched to a gene: 7. CDR3 size: 16 residues. The V gene's germline CDR1 is SEHNR and CDR2 FQNEAQ (reference sequence). The CDR3: CASSLNLAGGGNEQFF. In DNA, the CDR3 is TGTGCCAGCAGCTTAAACCTAGCGGGGGGTGGTAATGAGCAGTTCTTC.

The chain couples TRBV2 to TRBJ2-1; 9 bases fit TRBD1. The germline V gene has CDR1 SNHLY and CDR2 FYNNEI. The CDR3 consists of 15 residues. V was pared by 5 bases and J by 6 bases, with 8 bases of the junction left unmatched. The chain's CDR3 is CASSPDRGIINEQFF. DNA of the CDR3: TGTGCCAGCAGTCCGGACAGGGGAATTATCAATGAGCAGTTCTTC.